This section outlines one T cell receptor beta chain sequence together with its context. Data came from immunoSEQ multiplex PCR; TCRdb stores just in-frame clones and leaves some out. This sample carries about 140,000 clones, 88% of them seen once, and the ten largest clones take 1.5% to 2%. The data are from a study of control samples from healthy donors and cancer patients. Germline V gene sequence: CDR1 MNHNY, CDR2 SVGAGI (reference sequence). V was cut by 4 bases and J by 1 base, with 7 bases left in between. This CDR3 region has 13 residues. What was sequenced was blood. The chain recombines TRBV6-6 with TRBJ2-5; no reliable D call. This TCR was recovered from a man aged 18 to 29 in good health. The CDR3 sequence: CASSFALQETQYF. The CDR3 DNA sequence: TGTGCCAGCAGTTTTGCCCTCCAAGAGACCCAGTACTTC.